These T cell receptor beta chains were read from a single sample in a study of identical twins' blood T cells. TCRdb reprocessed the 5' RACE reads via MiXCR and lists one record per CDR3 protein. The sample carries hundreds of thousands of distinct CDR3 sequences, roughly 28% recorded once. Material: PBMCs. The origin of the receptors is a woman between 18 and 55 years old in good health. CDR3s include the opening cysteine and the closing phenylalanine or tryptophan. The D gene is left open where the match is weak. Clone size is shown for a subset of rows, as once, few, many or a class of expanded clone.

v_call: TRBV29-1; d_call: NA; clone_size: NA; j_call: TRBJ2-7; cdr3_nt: TGCAGCGTTGAGCTGGGACTCCCTGGCGAGCAGTACTTC; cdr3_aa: CSVELGLPGEQYF
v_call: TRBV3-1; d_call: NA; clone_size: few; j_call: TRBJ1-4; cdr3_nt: TGTGCCAGCAGTCCAGACAGGATGAATGAAAAACTGTTTTTT; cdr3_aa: CASSPDRMNEKLFF
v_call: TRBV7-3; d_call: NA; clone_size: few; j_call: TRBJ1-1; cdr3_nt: TGTGCCAGCAGCTTAATAAGATTGAACACTGAAGCTTTCTTT; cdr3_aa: CASSLIRLNTEAFF
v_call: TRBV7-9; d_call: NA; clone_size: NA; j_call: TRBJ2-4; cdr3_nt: TGTGCCAGCAGCTTTGGGGCGGTAAACATTCAGTACTTC; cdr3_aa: CASSFGAVNIQYF
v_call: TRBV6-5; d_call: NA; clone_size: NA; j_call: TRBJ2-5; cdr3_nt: TGTGCCAGCAGCAACTCGCCTGAAGGTGATCCTGAGACCCAGTACTTC; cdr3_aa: CASSNSPEGDPETQYF
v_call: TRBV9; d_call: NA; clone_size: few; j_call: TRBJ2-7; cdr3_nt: TGTGCCAGCAGCGGGTCAGATGCAGGATACTACGAGCAGTACTTC; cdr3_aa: CASSGSDAGYYEQYF
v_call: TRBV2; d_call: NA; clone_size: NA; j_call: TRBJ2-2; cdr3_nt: TGTGCCAGTAGTGTTGAGGGGGGCAACACCGGGGAGCTGTTTTTT; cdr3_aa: CASSVEGGNTGELFF
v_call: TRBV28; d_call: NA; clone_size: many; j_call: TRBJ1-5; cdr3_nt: TGTGCCAGCAGTTTATTTGTGGGTCAGCCCCAGCATTTT; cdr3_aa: CASSLFVGQPQHF
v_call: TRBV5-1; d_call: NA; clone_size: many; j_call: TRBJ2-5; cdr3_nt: TGCGCCAGCAGCCCAGACCTAGGGGGCCAAGAGACCCAGTACTTC; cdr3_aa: CASSPDLGGQETQYF
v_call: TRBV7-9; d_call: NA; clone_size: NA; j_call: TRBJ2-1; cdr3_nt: TGTGCCAGCAGCCCCGACTACAATGAGCAGCTCTTC; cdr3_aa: CASSPDYNEQLF
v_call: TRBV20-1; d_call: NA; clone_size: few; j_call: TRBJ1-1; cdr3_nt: TGCAGTGCTAGTCTCTGGACTGAAGCTTTCTTT; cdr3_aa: CSASLWTEAFF
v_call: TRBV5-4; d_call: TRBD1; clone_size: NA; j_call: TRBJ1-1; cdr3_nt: TGTGCCAGCAGTTATACTACAGGGGGCTACACTGAAGCTTTCTTT; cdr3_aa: CASSYTTGGYTEAFF
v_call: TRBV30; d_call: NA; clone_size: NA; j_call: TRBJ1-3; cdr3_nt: TGTGCCTGGAGTGTCTCTGGAAACACCATATATTTT; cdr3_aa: CAWSVSGNTIYF
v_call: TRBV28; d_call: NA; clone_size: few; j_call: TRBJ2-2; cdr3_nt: TGTGCCAGCAGTCAGAATGTCCTAAACACCGGGGAGCTGTTTTTT; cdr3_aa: CASSQNVLNTGELFF
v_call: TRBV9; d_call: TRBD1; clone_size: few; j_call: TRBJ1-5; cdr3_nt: TGTGCCAGCAGCGAAGTTCAGGGGGTCAATCAGCCCCAGCATTTT; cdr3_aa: CASSEVQGVNQPQHF
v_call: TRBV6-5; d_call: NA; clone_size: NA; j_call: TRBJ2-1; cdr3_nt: TGTGCCAGCAGTTACCCTTTACCGGGACCACAGTACAATGAGCAGTTCTTC; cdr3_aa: CASSYPLPGPQYNEQFF
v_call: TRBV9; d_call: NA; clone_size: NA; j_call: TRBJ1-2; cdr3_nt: TGTGCCAGCAGCGTAGCTACTATACTCGGCTATGGCTACACCTTC; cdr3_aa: CASSVATILGYGYTF
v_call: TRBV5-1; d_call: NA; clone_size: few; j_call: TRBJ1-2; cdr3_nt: TGCGCCAGCAGCTTGGTCCAGGGGTGGTATGGCTACACCTTC; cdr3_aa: CASSLVQGWYGYTF
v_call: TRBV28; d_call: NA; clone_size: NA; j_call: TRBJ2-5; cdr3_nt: TGTGCCAGCAGTCTAACTCATTTCCGAGCGGAGACCCAGTACTTC; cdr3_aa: CASSLTHFRAETQYF
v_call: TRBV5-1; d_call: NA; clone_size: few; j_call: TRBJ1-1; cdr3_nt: TGCGCCAGCAGCTGGGGGGTTCAATTGAACACTGAAGCTTTCTTT; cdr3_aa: CASSWGVQLNTEAFF
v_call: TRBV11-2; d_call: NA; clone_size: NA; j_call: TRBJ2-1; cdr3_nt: TGTGCCAGCGGGACTGGCAATGAGCAGTTCTTC; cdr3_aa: CASGTGNEQFF
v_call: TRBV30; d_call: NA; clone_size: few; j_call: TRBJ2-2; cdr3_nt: TGTGCCTGGAGTGTGCCAGGGCGGGACACCGGGGAGCTGTTTTTT; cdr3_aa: CAWSVPGRDTGELFF
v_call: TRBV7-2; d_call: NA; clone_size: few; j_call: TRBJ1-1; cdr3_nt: TGTGCCAGCAGCTTCTCGACAGAGAACACTGAAGCTTTCTTT; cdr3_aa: CASSFSTENTEAFF
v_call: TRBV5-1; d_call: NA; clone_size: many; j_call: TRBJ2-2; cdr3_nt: TGCGCCAGCAGCTTTTCGGGCGGCACCGGGGAGCTGTTTTTT; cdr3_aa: CASSFSGGTGELFF
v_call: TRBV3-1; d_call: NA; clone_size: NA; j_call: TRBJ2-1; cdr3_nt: TGTGCCAGCAGCCAGACTGTACATGAGCAGTTCTTC; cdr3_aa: CASSQTVHEQFF
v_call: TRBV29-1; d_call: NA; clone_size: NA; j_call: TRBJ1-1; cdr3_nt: TGCAGCGTTGCAGAGGGCCCTGAAGCTTTCTTT; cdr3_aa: CSVAEGPEAFF
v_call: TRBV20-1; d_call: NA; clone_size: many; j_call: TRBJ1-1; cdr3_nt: TGCAGGGCCGGAGGGGGGTCAACTGAAGCTTTCTTT; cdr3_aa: CRAGGGSTEAFF
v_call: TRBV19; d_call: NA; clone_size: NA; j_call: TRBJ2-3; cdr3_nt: TGTGCCAGCAGTACGCGATCAGATACGCAGTATTTT; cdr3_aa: CASSTRSDTQYF
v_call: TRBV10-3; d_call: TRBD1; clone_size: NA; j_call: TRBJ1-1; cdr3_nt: TGTGCCATCAGTGCCGACAGGGGCGCCGTAAGCACTGAAGCTTTCTTT; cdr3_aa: CAISADRGAVSTEAFF
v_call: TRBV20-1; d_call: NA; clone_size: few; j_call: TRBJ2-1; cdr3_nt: TGCAGTGCGAGCGGGTTCTTAGGAATGGGTTACAATGAGCAGTTCTTC; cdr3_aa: CSASGFLGMGYNEQFF
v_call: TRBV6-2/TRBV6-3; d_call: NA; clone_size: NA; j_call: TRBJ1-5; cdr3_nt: TGTGCCAGCAGAACCGGGACACCACATCAGCCCCAGCATTTT; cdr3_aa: CASRTGTPHQPQHF
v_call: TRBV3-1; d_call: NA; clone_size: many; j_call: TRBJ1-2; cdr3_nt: TGTGCCAGCAGCCAAGGAAACTATGGCTACACCTTC; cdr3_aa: CASSQGNYGYTF
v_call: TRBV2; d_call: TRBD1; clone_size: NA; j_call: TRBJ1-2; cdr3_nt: TGTACCAGCAGTGGGACAGGGGGTTATGGCTACACCTTC; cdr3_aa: CTSSGTGGYGYTF
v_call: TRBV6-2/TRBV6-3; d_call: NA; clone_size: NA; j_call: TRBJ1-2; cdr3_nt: TGTGCCAGCTTACGAACCCCGGGACTGGGCTATGGCTACACCTTC; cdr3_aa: CASLRTPGLGYGYTF
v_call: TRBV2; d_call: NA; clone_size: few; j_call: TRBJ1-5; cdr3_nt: TGTGCCAGCAGTTTGGGGGGGGCCCAGCATTTT; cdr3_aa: CASSLGGAQHF
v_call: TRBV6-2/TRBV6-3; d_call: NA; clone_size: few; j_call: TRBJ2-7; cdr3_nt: TGTGCCAGCAGTCCCTTGGGACTTCAGGAGTACTTC; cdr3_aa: CASSPLGLQEYF
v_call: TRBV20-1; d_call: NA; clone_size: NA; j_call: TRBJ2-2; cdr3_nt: TGCAGTGCTAGGCGTGGGGAGAACACCGGGGAGCTGTTTTTT; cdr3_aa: CSARRGENTGELFF
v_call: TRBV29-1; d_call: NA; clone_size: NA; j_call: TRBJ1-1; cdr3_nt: TGCAGCGTTGAAGATCCCGAGGGCACTGAAGCTTTCTTT; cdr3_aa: CSVEDPEGTEAFF
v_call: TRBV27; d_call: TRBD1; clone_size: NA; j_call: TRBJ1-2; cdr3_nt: TGTGCCAGCTTCCGGGGGCCCGGACAGGGGGAAATCTGGAGCTATGGCTACACCTTC; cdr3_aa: CASFRGPGQGEIWSYGYTF
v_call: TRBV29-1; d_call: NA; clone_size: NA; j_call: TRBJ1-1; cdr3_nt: TGCAGCGTCACCGGGACTCAGGGGAGCACTGAAGCTTTCTTT; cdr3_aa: CSVTGTQGSTEAFF